The sequence of this TCR beta chain was determined in a study of shared clonotypes between healthy human individuals. Naive CD8 populations comprised CD45RO-negative cells positively selected for CCR7, excluding terminally differentiated effector memory CD45RA+ cells. Germline CDR1 is GTSNPN and CDR2 is SVGIG (reference sequence). The CDR3 consists of 16 residues. V was cut by 1 base and J by 3 bases, with 15 bases left in between. TCRdb's table, derived via immunoSEQ multiplex PCR, lists solely in-frame clones and lacks some. Here the sample spans about 2 million clones, about 94% being singletons. The receptor was isolated from a young man in good health. V and J are TRBV30 and TRBJ2-2, with a tentative D call TRBD2 (6 bases). The specimen sequenced was naive CD8+ T cells sorted from blood. The CDR3 coding sequence is TGTGCCTGGAGTGAAATCCCGGGACTTTACACCGGGGAGCTGTTTTTT. Protein sequence: CAWSEIPGLYTGELFF. Full variable domain (remainder filled in from reference TRBV30 and TRBJ2-2): SQTIHQWPATLVQPVGSPLSLECTVEGTSNPNLYWYRQAAGRGLQLLFYSVGIGQISSEVPQNLSASRPQDRQFILSSKKLLLSDSGFYLCAWSEIPGLYTGELFFGEGSRLTVL.